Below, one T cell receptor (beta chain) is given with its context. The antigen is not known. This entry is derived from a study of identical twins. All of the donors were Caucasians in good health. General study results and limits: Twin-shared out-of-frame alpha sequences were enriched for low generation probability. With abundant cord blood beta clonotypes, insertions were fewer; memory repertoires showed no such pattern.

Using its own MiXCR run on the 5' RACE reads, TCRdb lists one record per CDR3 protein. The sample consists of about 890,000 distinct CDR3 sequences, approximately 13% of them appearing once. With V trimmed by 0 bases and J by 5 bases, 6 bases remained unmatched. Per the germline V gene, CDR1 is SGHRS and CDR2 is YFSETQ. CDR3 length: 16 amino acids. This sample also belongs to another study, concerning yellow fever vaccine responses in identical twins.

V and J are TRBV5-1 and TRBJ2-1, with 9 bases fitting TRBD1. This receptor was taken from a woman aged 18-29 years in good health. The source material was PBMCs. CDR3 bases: TGCGCCAGCAGCTTGGAAAGGACAGGGGCCGACAATGAGCAGTTCTTC. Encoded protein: CASSLERTGADNEQFF.